This note documents a single T cell receptor beta chain sequence. The antigen is undetermined. Researchers built TCR beta cDNA using 5'RACE template switching with UMIs. For each CDR3 protein, TCRdb gives one entry from its re-call of the 5' RACE reads, without DNA. Recorded for this sample: around 550,000 distinct CDR3 sequences. CDR1 is SGHRS, CDR2 YFSETQ, per germline. CDR3 size: 15 residues. These data come from a study of T cells expressing NK-cell markers. As for the study in general: With respect to HCMV, seven of the eight sequenced donors were seropositive, and one was seronegative. The study, taken as a whole, reports: In a handful of donors, dominant clonotypes made up about 28.3-65% of CD3+CD56-NKG2C+ cells.

Material: blood T cells: a sorted CD56 or NKG2C T cell subset, CD4+ or CD8+ T cells, or bulk PBMC T cells (not recorded which). V usage is TRBV5-1 and J usage is TRBJ1-2; TCRdb designates TRBD1, a call that cannot be tested without DNA. This sequence was found in a man younger than 35 in good health. CDR3 sequence reads: CASSLGQAQPYGYTF.